This entry lists 22 T cell receptor beta chains sequenced from one sample in a study of blood T cell repertoires in COVID-19. Produced via immunoSEQ multiplex PCR; TCRdb's table is partial and in-frame only. The sample yields roughly 350,000 clones, 85% seen once. The source material was peripheral blood. The source is a woman under 30 with acute or convalescent COVID-19.

This chain joins TRBV2 and TRBJ2-6; possibly TRBD1 for D (5 bases). This CDR3 has 15 residues. V lost 6 bases and J lost 2, with 11 bases in between. Germline CDR1 reads SNHLY; CDR2 reads FYNNEI. The CDR3 DNA sequence: TGTGCCAGCAGCTCACAGGTTCCTGGGGCCAACGTCCTGACTTTC. It encodes CASSSQVPGANVLTF.

The J gene is TRBJ1-3, the V gene TRBV27; D is unresolved. The CDR3 runs 15 residues. The germline V and J ends were trimmed by 8 bases and 0 bases, with 14 bases remaining between them. From germline, CDR1 is MNHEY and CDR2 SMNVEV (reference sequence). CDR3 sequence reads: CASRRGTSSGNTIYF. Written as DNA, the CDR3 is TGTGCCAGCCGTCGGGGAACTAGCTCTGGAAACACCATATATTTT.

The J gene is TRBJ2-3, the V gene TRBV9; D gene ambiguous. Trimming pared 0 bases from V and 3 bases from J, leaving 5 bases between. Germline V CDR1 and CDR2: SGDLS, YYNGEE. This CDR3 has 13 amino acids. CDR3 bases: TGTGCCAGCAGCGTAGGGGCAACAGATACGCAGTATTTT. Translated, it gives CASSVGATDTQYF.

This chain uses TRBV19 with TRBJ2-5; D call uncertain. Trimming stripped 0 bases from V and 2 bases from J, with 4 bases between. CDR1 is LNHDA and CDR2 is SQIVND in the germline V gene (reference sequence). CDR3 size: 13 residues. The DNA of the CDR3 is TGTGCCAGTAGTATAGACCAACAAGAGACCCAGTACTTC. Translated: CASSIDQQETQYF.

The rearrangement joins TRBV19 to TRBJ2-7, with D perhaps TRBD1 (6 bases). The V gene lost 5 bases and the J gene lost 5 bases, with 28 bases spanning the gap. The CDR3 is 18 amino acids. The germline V gene has CDR1 LNHDA and CDR2 SQIVND (reference sequence). CDR3 sequence: CASSPGGQGLGPFHEQYF. The CDR3, as DNA: TGTGCCAGTAGTCCTGGAGGCCAGGGGCTGGGCCCATTCCACGAGCAGTACTTC.

This chain connects TRBV19 to TRBJ1-3; D gene ambiguous. Germline lookup yields CDR1 LNHDA and CDR2 SQIVND (reference sequence). This CDR3 is built from 14 residues. V was clipped by 7 bases and J by 0 bases, with 10 bases between them. The CDR3 sequence is CASTYSFSGNTIYF. The CDR3 bases are TGTGCCAGTACCTACAGCTTCTCTGGAAACACCATATATTTT.

The genes are TRBV2 and TRBJ1-3, with a tentative D call TRBD1 (5 bases). The CDR3 runs to 14 residues. V lost 6 bases to trimming and J lost 4 bases, with 13 bases between them. CDR1 and CDR2 from the germline V gene are SNHLY and FYNNEI. CDR3 amino acids: CASRQGLSGNTIYF. The CDR3 nucleotides read TGTGCCAGCAGGCAGGGACTTTCAGGAAACACCATATATTTT.

In this sample, this clone turned up a few times. The rearrangement links TRBV27 to TRBJ1-2, with D possibly matching TRBD1 (5 bases). The ends were cut back, 6 bases at V and 8 bases at J, with 19 bases in the middle. The germline V gene has CDR1 MNHEY and CDR2 SMNVEV (reference sequence). This CDR3 comprises 14 residues. The CDR3 nucleotides read TGTGCCAGCAGCGTCGGGTTAGGGGCGGGAGGCTACACCTTC. Translation: CASSVGLGAGGYTF.

The J gene is TRBJ2-7, the V gene TRBV6-1; 9 bases match TRBD1. The CDR3 runs to 13 residues. The germline V gene encodes CDR1 MNHNS and CDR2 SASEGT. Here the CDR3 DNA reads TGTGCCAGCAGTGAACTATCCGGGGACAGGGAGTATGTC. It encodes CASSELSGDREYV.

The V call is TRBV28, the J call TRBJ2-3; 8 bases fit TRBD1. CDR1 MDHEN and CDR2 SYDVKM come from the germline V gene. Trimming at V came to 10 bases and at J to 0 bases, leaving 3 bases not matched to a gene. This CDR3 has 13 residues. The CDR3 bases are TGTGCCATCGACAGGGGTAGCACAGATACGCAGTATTTT. Translating it yields CAIDRGSTDTQYF.

The count of this clone is one. DNA of the CDR3: TGCAGTGCTAGACACATCTATGGCTACACCTTC. Protein: CSARHIYGYTF. The chain is built from TRBV20-1 and TRBJ1-2; D not certain. V was shortened by 2 bases and J by 4 bases, with 5 bases between the two germline ends. Germline CDR1 and CDR2: DFQATT and SNEGSKA (reference sequence). CDR3 length: 11 amino acids.

DNA of the CDR3: TGTGCCAGCTTCGCGGGAGTCGGGACGCAGTATTTT. Protein product: CASFAGVGTQYF. This chain links TRBV5-4 with TRBJ2-3; 7 bases map to TRBD2. The V and J ends lost 7 bases and 9 bases, in that order; junction bases with no gene match: 8. The CDR3 has 12 residues. CDR1 is SGHNT, CDR2 YYREEE, per germline (reference sequence).

This chain connects TRBV3-1 (or the pseudogene TRBV3-2) to TRBJ2-3; tentative D call: TRBD2 (5 bases). Deletions cut 1 base from V and 0 bases from J, with 8 bases between. This CDR3 comprises 15 residues. Germline values: CDR1 LGHDT, CDR2 YNNKEL (reference sequence). CDR3 sequence reads: CASSQGWTSTDTQYF. CDR3 nucleotide sequence: TGTGCCAGCAGCCAAGGTTGGACTAGCACAGATACGCAGTATTTT.

The count of this clone is one. The chain employs TRBV12-3 or TRBV12-4 and TRBJ2-2, with TRBD2 as a possible D gene (5 bases). The CDR3 runs 12 residues. Trimming stripped 6 bases from V and 6 bases from J, with 8 bases between. CDR3 residues: CASSLGAGELFF. DNA of the CDR3: TGTGCCAGCAGCCTCGGGGCCGGGGAGCTGTTTTTT.

J is TRBJ2-7 and V is TRBV28; TRBD2 matches 12 bases. V shed 6 bases and J 1 base; nucleotides not matched to a gene: 1. The CDR3 consists of 14 residues. Germline CDR1 and CDR2: MDHEN and SYDVKM. This CDR3 is CASSLAGGSYEQYF. In nucleotides, the CDR3 is TGTGCCAGCAGCCTAGCGGGAGGGTCCTACGAGCAGTACTTC.

The V call is TRBV14, the J call TRBJ1-4; D perhaps matches TRBD1 (6 bases). The CDR3 totals 17 residues. Germline V lookup: CDR1 SGHDN, CDR2 FVKESK. V was cut by 1 base and J by 0 bases, with 12 bases left in between. The CDR3 sequence is CASSQVQGRATNEKLFF. CDR3 coding DNA: TGTGCCAGCAGCCAAGTCCAGGGGCGAGCAACTAATGAAAAACTGTTTTTT.

With respect to this clone: Other DNA variants within this sample encode the same CDR3. The rearrangement uses TRBV12-3 or TRBV12-4 and TRBJ2-1; a weak D match, TRBD1 (5 bases). The CDR3 has 13 residues. V lost 3 bases and J 5 bases, leaving 8 bases between the germline ends. This chain's CDR3 is CASSLGLNNEQFF. In DNA form, the CDR3 reads TGTGCCAGCAGTTTGGGGCTAAACAATGAGCAGTTCTTC.

The chain recombines TRBV5-1 with TRBJ1-1; 12 bases agree with TRBD1. V lost 4 bases and J lost 3; bases outside the gene matches: 7. Germline V lookup: CDR1 SGHRS, CDR2 YFSETQ. The CDR3 length is 16 residues. The CDR3 region is CASSTGTGGGYTEAFF. The CDR3 DNA sequence: TGCGCCAGCAGCACCGGGACAGGGGGCGGTTACACTGAAGCTTTCTTT. The complete variable domain, with remaining parts taken from reference TRBV5-1 and TRBJ1-1, reads KAGVTQTPRYLIKTRGQQVTLSCSPISGHRSVSWYQQTPGQGLQFLFEYFSETQRNKGNFPGRFSGRQFSNSRSEMNVSTLELGDSALYLCASSTGTGGGYTEAFFGQGTRLTVV.

CDR3 DNA: TGCGCCAGCAGTGAGTCGGTGGGGGGGCTCTCCGAGCAGTACTTC. This translates into CASSESVGGLSEQYF. The chain recombines TRBV10-1 with TRBJ2-7, with D possibly matching TRBD2 (7 bases). Germline CDR1 WNHNN, CDR2 SYGVQD (reference sequence). The CDR3 is 15 residues long. V was shortened by 0 bases and J by 6 bases, with 15 bases between the two germline ends.

A few counts support this clone. The CDR3 DNA sequence: TGTGCCAGCAGCCAAGGGCAGGGAGGGGGTATTGGGTTCTTT. Encoded protein: CASSQGQGGGIGFF. This chain joins TRBV3-1 (or the pseudogene TRBV3-2) and TRBJ1-1; possible D gene TRBD1, 6 bases. Trimming took 1 base from V and 14 from J, leaving 20 bases between them. The CDR3 spans 14 residues. The germline V gene has CDR1 LGHDT and CDR2 YNNKEL (reference sequence).

The CDR3 is CASSKRDCNQPQHF. DNA of the CDR3: TGTGCCAGCAGCAAAAGGGACTGCAATCAGCCCCAGCATTTT. This sequence joins TRBV21-1 and TRBJ1-5. TRBV21-1 is given as a pseudogene. The CDR3 consists of 14 residues.

The chain carries TRBV9 and TRBJ1-5; D perhaps matches TRBD1 (5 bases). The CDR3 is 14 amino acids. In germline, CDR1 is SGDLS, CDR2 YYNGEE. V was trimmed by 0 bases and J by 4 bases, leaving 8 bases between them. The CDR3 nucleotides read TGTGCCAGCAGCGTAGCGACAGCTAATCAGCCCCAGCATTTT. Its translation: CASSVATANQPQHF.